This TCR beta chain was found in a study of brain T cells in children with intractable seizures. Points on this clone: Antigen specificity is unknown. At one end the junction does not follow the germline gene, possibly because of a read error.

Study results and limitations: Only CDR3 sequence similarity suggested viral specificity, without known HCMV serostatus. Absence of clones before surgery may stem from lower sequencing depth.

The data were produced by immunoSEQ multiplex PCR, yet TCRdb's version contains in-frame clones alone and is incomplete. The data hold 110,000 or so clones, with 85% to 95% observed a single time. Sequencing was limited to surgery cases with top T cell transcript signatures in brain tissue. Before surgery, patients took at least one anti-epileptic drug. The CDR3 has 16 amino acids. CDR1 is SGHRS, CDR2 YFSETQ, per germline. The chain couples TRBV5-1 to TRBJ2-3; D is perhaps TRBD2 (5 bases). This sequence was found in a boy less than two years old with hemimegalencephaly and intractable seizures. The sample consisted of peripheral blood, taken at surgery. The DNA of the CDR3 is TGCGCCAGCAGCTTATCAGCGACTGCTAGCAAAGATACGCAGTATTTT. Encoded protein: CASSLSATASKDTQYF.